The 16 T cell receptor beta chains below were found in one sample sequenced in a study of regulatory T cells in long-lasting Graves disease. Documented time point: newly diagnosed GD, antithyroid drugs for less than 3 months. Preparation of the TCR library used RNA extracted from PBMCs. Construction of TCR beta libraries relied on iRepertoire HTBI primers and on Arm-PCR targeting CDR3 regions. TCRdb fed the multiplex PCR reads into MiXCR, producing one record per CDR3 protein. The table has some 500,000 distinct CDR3 sequences, about 14% seen once. These data were also reused for a study on T cells in Graves' hyperthyroidism and ophthalmopathy.

The sequencing here drew on peripheral blood mononuclear cells (PBMCs), taken at new diagnosis, from a patient treated with antithyroid drugs. The receptors come from a man younger than 45 with Graves disease.

V usage is TRBV19 and J usage is TRBJ2-7; possibly TRBD1 for D (5 bases). This CDR3 contains 14 residues. The germline V gene encodes CDR1 LNHDA and CDR2 SQIVND (reference sequence). Trimming removed 2 bases at V and 2 bases at J, with 10 bases between. CDR3 loop: CASSILDNTYEQYF. CDR3 DNA sequence: TGTGCCAGTAGTATATTGGACAATACCTACGAGCAGTACTTC.

For this clonotype: The germline gene is not matched at one end of the junction; a read error may be the cause. The chain combines TRBV9 with TRBJ2-5; D may be TRBD1 (5 bases). The length of the CDR3 is 14 residues. CDR1 and CDR2 from the germline V gene are SGDLS and YYNGEE. The CDR3 DNA follows: TGTGCCGGCAGCGTAATTGACAGCCAAGAGACCCAGTACTTC. The encoded protein is CAGSVIDSQETQYF.

This clonotype has a count of ten or more. V is TRBV20-1 and J is TRBJ2-7, with 9 nucleotides matching TRBD1. Trimming cost V 3 bases and J 7 bases; bases outside gene matches: 10. Germline V lookup: CDR1 DFQATT, CDR2 SNEGSKA (reference sequence). This CDR3 region has 14 residues. In DNA form, the CDR3 reads TGCAGTGCTAGCCTCGGGACAGGGAGATCGGAGCAGTACTTC. This sequence encodes CSASLGTGRSEQYF.

This clonotype was seen a handful of times. This chain connects TRBV6-1 to TRBJ2-6; no firm D call. V was pared by 5 bases and J by 0 bases, with 8 bases between. Germline CDR1 and CDR2: MNHNS and SASEGT. This CDR3 has 15 residues. DNA of the CDR3: TGTGCCAGCAGTCTCGACCTCTCTGGGGCCAACGTCCTGACTTTC. It codes for CASSLDLSGANVLTF.

This clonotype was counted ten times or more. The rearrangement links TRBV30 to TRBJ1-1; weak D call: TRBD1 (6 bases). The CDR3 runs to 12 residues. Germline lookup yields CDR1 GTSNPN and CDR2 SVGIG (reference sequence). The V gene lost 3 bases and the J gene lost 6 bases, with 11 bases spanning the gap. The chain's CDR3 is CAWSRQAAEAFF. As DNA, the CDR3 is TGTGCCTGGAGCAGACAGGCAGCTGAAGCTTTCTTT.

A few counts support this clonotype. This chain connects TRBV7-9 to TRBJ1-1, with 8 nucleotides matching TRBD1. With V trimmed by 1 base and J by 5 bases, 3 bases remained unmatched. CDR3 length: 14 residues. CDR1 and CDR2 (germline): SEHNR, FQNEAQ (reference sequence). In DNA, the CDR3 is TGTGCCAGCAGCTTAGGGACAGGGAAGACTGAAGCTTTCTTT. It translates to CASSLGTGKTEAFF.

This clonotype was recorded many times. The rearrangement joins TRBV5-1 to TRBJ2-2; 7 bases match TRBD2. Unmatched junction bases numbered 7, after V lost 6 bases and J lost 5 bases. Looked up from germline, CDR1 is SGHRS and CDR2 is YFSETQ. CDR3 length: 14 residues. For the CDR3, the DNA is TGCGCCAGCACCGGCGGGAGTAGTACCGGGGAGCTGTTTTTT. Amino acids: CASTGGSSTGELFF. Using reference TRBV5-1 and TRBJ2-2 for the parts outside the CDR3, the full variable domain is KAGVTQTPRYLIKTRGQQVTLSCSPISGHRSVSWYQQTPGQGLQFLFEYFSETQRNKGNFPGRFSGRQFSNSRSEMNVSTLELGDSALYLCASTGGSSTGELFFGEGSRLTVL.

This clonotype was seen just once. The chain carries TRBV19 and TRBJ1-5; 7 bases line up with TRBD1. CDR3 length: 14 amino acids. Germline CDR1 is LNHDA and CDR2 is SQIVND (reference sequence). V lost 6 bases to trimming and J lost 7 bases; unmatched junction nucleotides: 9. Here the CDR3 DNA reads TGTGCCAGTAGCCTCGACAGGGTCAACCAGCCCCAGCATTTT. Translation gives CASSLDRVNQPQHF.

In its sample, this clonotype was seen many times. The V gene is TRBV20-1, the J gene TRBJ1-2; D is unresolved. The V end was cut by 0 bases, the J end by 1 base, with 12 bases between. The CDR3 covers 15 residues. CDR1 and CDR2 (germline): DFQATT, SNEGSKA (reference sequence). CDR3 in amino acids: CSAREGKVYNYGYTF. In DNA form, the CDR3 reads TGCAGTGCTAGAGAAGGGAAGGTGTATAACTATGGCTACACCTTC.

This clonotype has only a few counts. This chain uses TRBV5-5 with TRBJ2-5, with a weak D call TRBD2 (6 bases). The length of the CDR3 is 15 residues. The germline V gene encodes CDR1 SGHKS and CDR2 YYEKEE (reference sequence). Trimming left V 2 bases short and J 5 bases short, with 16 bases between. The CDR3, as DNA: TGTGCCAGCAGCTTTGAGGAGGGAGGTAGGGAGACCCAGTACTTC. Translation gives CASSFEEGGRETQYF.

The chain links TRBV4-1 to TRBJ1-5; unclear D gene. Trimming left V 0 bases short and J 5 bases short, with 8 bases between. Germline lookup yields CDR1 MGHRA and CDR2 YSYEKL. CDR3 length: 14 residues. The CDR3 coding sequence is TGCGCCAGCAGCCAAGATGGGCCCGATCAGCCCCAGCATTTT. Protein: CASSQDGPDQPQHF.

In its sample, this clonotype was seen many times. V gene TRBV20-1 combines with J gene TRBJ2-3, with 11 bases lining up with TRBD1. Germline values: CDR1 DFQATT, CDR2 SNEGSKA (reference sequence). V dropped 2 bases and J dropped 3; count of bases not matched to a gene: 7. The CDR3 contains 16 residues. CDR3 loop: CSARPGQGAHTDTQYF. Here the CDR3 DNA reads TGCAGTGCTAGACCAGGACAGGGGGCGCATACAGATACGCAGTATTTT.

The genes are TRBV25-1 and TRBJ1-2, with TRBD1 matching over 8 bases. CDR1 is MGHDK, CDR2 SYGVNS, per germline. The CDR3 runs to 14 residues. V shed 5 bases and J 8 bases; nucleotides not matched to a gene: 10. CDR3 DNA sequence: TGTGCCAGCAGTCACGCGGACAGGGCTGGAGGCTACACCTTC. It translates to CASSHADRAGGYTF.

This clonotype occurred many times. V usage is TRBV5-1 and J usage is TRBJ2-7; D is possibly TRBD1 (6 bases). CDR1 SGHRS and CDR2 YFSETQ come from the germline V gene. CDR3 size: 16 residues. The V and J ends lost 4 bases and 0 bases respectively, with 17 bases between them. The CDR3 sequence: CASSMPWDTNSYEQYF. The CDR3 DNA follows: TGCGCCAGCAGCATGCCTTGGGACACTAACTCCTACGAGCAGTACTTC. The whole variable domain, remainder taken from reference TRBV5-1 and TRBJ2-7, is KAGVTQTPRYLIKTRGQQVTLSCSPISGHRSVSWYQQTPGQGLQFLFEYFSETQRNKGNFPGRFSGRQFSNSRSEMNVSTLELGDSALYLCASSMPWDTNSYEQYFGPGTRLTVT.

This clonotype appeared a few times. The gene calls are TRBV7-3 and TRBJ1-2, with TRBD1 matching over 8 bases. V was clipped by 2 bases and J by 7 bases; unmatched bases: 6. The germline V gene has CDR1 SGHTA and CDR2 FQGTGA. The CDR3 covers 14 residues. The CDR3 coding sequence is TGTGCCAGCAGCTTACAGCCCGGACAGGGTGGCTACACCTTC. Its protein is CASSLQPGQGGYTF.

A few counts support this clonotype. This CDR3 reads CASSPPSGEQETQYF. DNA of the CDR3: TGTGCCAGCTCACCACCGTCGGGGGAACAAGAGACCCAGTACTTC. This chain joins TRBV18 and TRBJ2-5, with D perhaps matching TRBD2 (6 bases). From germline, CDR1 is KGHSH and CDR2 LQKENI. The CDR3 runs 15 residues. V shed 0 bases and J shed 2 bases, with 10 bases lying between them.